This T cell receptor (beta chain) is from a study of CD8 T cells in Susac syndrome. RNA was extracted with the RNeasy kit, and a quantity of about 0.5 to 1 ug was reverse transcribed using random hexamers. TCRdb reprocessed the immunoSEQ multiplex PCR reads with MiXCR, giving one entry per CDR3 protein. The data show about 170,000 distinct CDR3 sequences, 93% seen once. V was pared by 0 bases and J by 6 bases, with 8 bases between. CDR3 length equals 13 residues. Germline loops: CDR1 SGHTA, CDR2 FQGNSA. This chain connects TRBV7-2 to TRBJ1-1; D not certain. The sequence was collected from a human donor with multiple sclerosis. The sequenced sample was CD4+ T cells from PBMCs. CDR3 residues: CASSLASSSEAFF. CDR3 bases: TGTGCCAGCAGCTTAGCGTCCAGCTCTGAAGCTTTCTTT.